Described below is a single T cell receptor (beta chain) sequence and its context. The study subjected TCRalpha and TCRbeta cDNA to two nested PCRs of approximately 16 and 10 cycles. TCRdb re-analyzed the 5' RACE reads; it lists each CDR3 protein once, without DNA. This sample contains more than 300,000 distinct CDR3 sequences. The data stem from a study of monozygotic twins with inflammatory bowel disease. The length of the CDR3 is 14 residues. CDR1 LNHDA and CDR2 SQIVND come from the germline V gene (reference sequence). The sample taken for sequencing was blood. The chain combines TRBV19 with TRBJ1-1; TCRdb reports TRBD1, a call that lacks DNA to check it against. This TCR was recovered from a human donor with ulcerative colitis or Crohn's disease, or a healthy co-twin of an affected twin (not recorded which). CDR3 in amino acids: CASPPGQGNTEAFF.